This T cell receptor beta chain appears in the sequencing data of a study of CD8 T cells in ankylosing spondylitis. This CDR3 contains 15 residues. Trimming shortened V by 6 bases and J by 4 bases, and 15 bases separated the two germline ends. TCRdb re-analysed the 5' RACE reads in MiXCR, keeping a single row per CDR3 protein. The sample carries 340,000 or so distinct CDR3 sequences, 14% to 15% recorded once. This clonotype came up a few times. This clonotype was sampled from a male donor with ankylosing spondylitis or in good health (not recorded which). This chain connects TRBV12-3 or TRBV12-4 to TRBJ2-2; TRBD1 might be the D (5 bases). The source material was blood, either unsorted or a sorted T cell fraction (not recorded which). Here the CDR3 reads CASRSDSSGTGELFF. CDR3 DNA sequence: TGTGCCAGCAGGTCAGACAGTTCGGGCACCGGGGAGCTGTTTTTT.